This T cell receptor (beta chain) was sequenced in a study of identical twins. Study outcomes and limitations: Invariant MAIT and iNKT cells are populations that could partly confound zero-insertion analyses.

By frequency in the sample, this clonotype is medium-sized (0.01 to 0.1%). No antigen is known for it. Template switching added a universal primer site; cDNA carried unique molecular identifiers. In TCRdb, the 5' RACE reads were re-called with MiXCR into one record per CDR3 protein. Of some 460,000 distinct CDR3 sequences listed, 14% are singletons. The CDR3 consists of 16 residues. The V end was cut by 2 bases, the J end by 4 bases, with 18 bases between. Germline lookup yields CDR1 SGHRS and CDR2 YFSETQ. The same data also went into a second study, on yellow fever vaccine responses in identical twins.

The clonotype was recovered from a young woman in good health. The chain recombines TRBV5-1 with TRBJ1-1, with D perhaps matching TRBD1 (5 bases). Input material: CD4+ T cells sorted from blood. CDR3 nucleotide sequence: TGCGCCAGCAGCTTTGGGATCGGCACTGGGGGCACTGAAGCTTTCTTT. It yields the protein CASSFGIGTGGTEAFF.